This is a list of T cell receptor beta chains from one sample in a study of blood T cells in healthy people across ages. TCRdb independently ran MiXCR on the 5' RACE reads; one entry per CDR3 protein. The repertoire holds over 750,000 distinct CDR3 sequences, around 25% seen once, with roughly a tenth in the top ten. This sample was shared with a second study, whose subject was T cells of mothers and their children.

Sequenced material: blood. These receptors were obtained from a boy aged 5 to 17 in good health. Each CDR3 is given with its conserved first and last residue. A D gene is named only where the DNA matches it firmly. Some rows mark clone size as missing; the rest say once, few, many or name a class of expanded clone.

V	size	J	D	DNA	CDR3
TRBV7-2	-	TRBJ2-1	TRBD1	TGTGCCAGCAGCTTAAGACAGGGTGTACTGAATGAGCAGTTCTTC	CASSLRQGVLNEQFF
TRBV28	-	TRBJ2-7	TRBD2	TGTGCCAGCAGTCCGACCGCCCGACTAGCGGGAGGGCCTACCTACGAGCAGTACTTC	CASSPTARLAGGPTYEQYF
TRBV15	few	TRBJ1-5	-	TGTGCCACCAGCTTGGGGGGTAGCAATCAGCCCCAGCATTTT	CATSLGGSNQPQHF
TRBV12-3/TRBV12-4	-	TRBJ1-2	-	TGTGCCAGCAGTTCCTTCCTTGGTGATGGCTACACCTTC	CASSSFLGDGYTF
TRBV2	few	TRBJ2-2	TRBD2	TGTGCCAGCAGTGAAACGGGAGGGAACACCGGGGAGCTGTTTTTT	CASSETGGNTGELFF
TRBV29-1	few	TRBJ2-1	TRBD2	TGCAGCGTTGATAGCGGGAGGGCCGAGTGGTTCTTC	CSVDSGRAEWFF
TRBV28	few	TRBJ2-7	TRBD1	TGTGCCAGCGGCCCCACAGGGGCCTACGAGCAGTACTTC	CASGPTGAYEQYF
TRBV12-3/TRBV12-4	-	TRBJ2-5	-	TGTGCCAGCTACCACGAAGGGATCCAAGAGACCCAGTACTTC	CASYHEGIQETQYF
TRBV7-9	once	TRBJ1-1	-	TGTGCCAGCACCTCGCCCGACAGGCCGAACACTGAAGCTTTCTTT	CASTSPDRPNTEAFF
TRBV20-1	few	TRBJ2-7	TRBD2	TGCAGTGCTGTCAGACTAGCGGGAGTGAAAACGGTATCAACCTACGAGCAGTACTTC	CSAVRLAGVKTVSTYEQYF
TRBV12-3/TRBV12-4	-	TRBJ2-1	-	TGTGCCAGCAGTTTCGGCTATCAGGGATACAATGAGCAGTTCTTC	CASSFGYQGYNEQFF
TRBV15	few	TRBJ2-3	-	TGTGCCACCAGCAGAGGCGGCAGCACAGATACGCAGTATTTT	CATSRGGSTDTQYF
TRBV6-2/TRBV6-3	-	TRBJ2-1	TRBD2	TGTGCCAGCAGTACAGCGGGGGGGCCTGGGAATGAGCAGTTCTTC	CASSTAGGPGNEQFF
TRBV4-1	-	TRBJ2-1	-	TGCGCCAGCAGCCAAGGCGACAAGTACAATGAGCAGTTCTTC	CASSQGDKYNEQFF